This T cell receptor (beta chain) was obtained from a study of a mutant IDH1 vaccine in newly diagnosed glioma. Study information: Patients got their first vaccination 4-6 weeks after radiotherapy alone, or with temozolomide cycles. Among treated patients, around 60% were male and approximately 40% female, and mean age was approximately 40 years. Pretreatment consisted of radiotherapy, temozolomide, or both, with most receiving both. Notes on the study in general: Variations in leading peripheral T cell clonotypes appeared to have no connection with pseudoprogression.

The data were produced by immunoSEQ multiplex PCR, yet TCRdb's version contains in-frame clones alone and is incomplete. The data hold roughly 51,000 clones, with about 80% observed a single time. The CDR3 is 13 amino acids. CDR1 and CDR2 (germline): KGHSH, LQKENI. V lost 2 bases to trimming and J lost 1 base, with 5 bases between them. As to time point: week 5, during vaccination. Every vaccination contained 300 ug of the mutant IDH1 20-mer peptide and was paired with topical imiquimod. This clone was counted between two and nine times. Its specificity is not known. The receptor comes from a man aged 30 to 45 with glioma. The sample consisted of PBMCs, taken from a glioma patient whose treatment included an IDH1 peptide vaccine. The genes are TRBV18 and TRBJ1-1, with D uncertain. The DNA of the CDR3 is TGTGCCAGCTCACCATCACAGAACACTGAAGCTTTCTTT. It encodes CASSPSQNTEAFF.